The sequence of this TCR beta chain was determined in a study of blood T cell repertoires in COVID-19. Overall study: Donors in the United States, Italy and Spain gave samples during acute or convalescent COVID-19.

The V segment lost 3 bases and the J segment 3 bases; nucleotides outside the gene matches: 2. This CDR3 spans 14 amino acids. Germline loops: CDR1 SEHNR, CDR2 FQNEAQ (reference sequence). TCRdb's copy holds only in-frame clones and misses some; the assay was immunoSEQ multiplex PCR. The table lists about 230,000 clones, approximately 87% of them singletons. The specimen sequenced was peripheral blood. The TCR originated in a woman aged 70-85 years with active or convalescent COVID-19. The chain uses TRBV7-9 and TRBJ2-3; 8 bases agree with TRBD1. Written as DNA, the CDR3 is TGTGCCAGCAGCTTTCAGGGGGCGACAGATACGCAGTATTTT. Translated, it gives CASSFQGATDTQYF.